This TCR beta chain was profiled in a study of esophageal squamous cell carcinoma under preoperative chemotherapy. Points from the study as a whole: Clonal contraction, more than amplification, hit abundant clones after paclitaxel-nedaplatin.

The CDR3 covers 16 residues. V was trimmed by 5 bases and J by 3 bases, leaving 17 bases between them. The germline V gene encodes CDR1 MNHEY and CDR2 SMNVEV (reference sequence). The time point denotes: before preoperative PTX-NDP chemotherapy. A single record per CDR3 protein comes from TCRdb applying MiXCR to the PCR reads. The table lists thousands of distinct CDR3 sequences, approximately 33% of them singletons. A word on this clonotype: The target antigen is unknown.

The chain employs TRBV27 and TRBJ2-4; unclear D gene. The source of this sequence is a human donor with esophageal squamous cell carcinoma. The donor label of this sample is uncertain. This material was obtained from a patient given preoperative chemotherapy. CDR3 in amino acids: CASSQAPPDGKNIQYF. The CDR3 DNA is TGTGCCAGCAGTCAGGCGCCACCGGACGGCAAAAACATTCAGTACTTC.